Sequencing of this T cell receptor beta chain was carried out in a study of blood T cell repertoires in COVID-19. About the research overall: T cells, B-cell-depleted T cells, or PBMCs provided the cDNA or gDNA that served as material.

Original processing methods: Estimates of nucleated cell counts were drawn from the amplification of reference gene primers. TCRdb's copy holds only in-frame clones and misses some; the assay was immunoSEQ multiplex PCR. From that table come the V and J calls and clone size; the DNA was used to work out D and trimming. The sample gives roughly 140,000 clones, 75% to 90% of which show up once; 3.5% to 4.5% is in the top ten. This CDR3 spans 17 amino acids. V shed 5 bases, J shed 5 bases, and the junction held 12 bases outside the gene matches. Germline lookup yields CDR1 LNHNV and CDR2 YYDKDF (reference sequence).

The sequence derives from an older woman with active or convalescent COVID-19. Material for sequencing was peripheral blood. The J gene is TRBJ1-1, the V gene TRBV15; 12 bases align to TRBD1. CDR3 sequence reads: CATSREGTGGMRTEAFF. CDR3 coding DNA: TGTGCCACCAGCCGCGAAGGGACAGGGGGCATGAGGACTGAAGCTTTCTTT.